The 29 T cell receptor beta chains presented below share a single source sample, sequenced in a study of tumor-infiltrating lymphocytes in primary liver carcinoma. Co-extraction yielded RNA and DNA from roughly 20-30 mg of unsorted bulk tissue. A constant-region primer primed TCR beta cDNA synthesis from 450 to 550 ng of total RNA. Nested multiplex PCR, run for three rounds with slightly modified ARM-PCR, yielded TCR beta libraries. Two initial PCR rounds of approximately 10 cycles each paired TRBV1-TRBV30 forward primers with a C-beta reverse primer. TCRdb re-derived calls from the multiplex PCR reads in MiXCR, one entry per CDR3 protein. The data contain tens of thousands of distinct CDR3 sequences, approximately 71% of them singletons. Specimen: liver tumor tissue from sampling region 5. The sample's subset: tumor region T5, tumor centre. These receptors all come from a woman in her twenties or thirties with primary liver carcinoma and hepatitis B virus infection.

As for this clonotype: A read error may be the cause here, since a much bigger clone is one base away. This chain links TRBV5-1 with TRBJ1-3; D might be TRBD1 (6 bases). Per the germline V gene, CDR1 is SGHRS and CDR2 is YFSETQ. The CDR3 spans 17 residues. The chain's CDR3 is CASSQRGHGNAGSTIYF. The CDR3, as DNA: TGCGCCAGCAGCCAACGGGGACATGGGAATGCTGGAAGCACCATATATTTT.

To note about this clonotype: One end of the junction fails to match germline, which may point to a read error. The chain recombines TRBV11-2 with TRBJ2-7, with D tentatively TRBD1 (7 bases). This CDR3 contains 17 residues. Germline V gives CDR1 SGHAT, CDR2 FQNNGV. The CDR3 spells CVGSITGGGSWTYEQYF. The CDR3 DNA reads as TGTGTCGGCAGTATCACAGGAGGGGGCTCTTGGACCTATGAGCAGTACTTC.

To note about this clonotype: The junction differs from germline at one of its ends, possibly a read error. The chain joins TRBV24-1 to TRBJ2-5; D not resolved. Per the germline V gene, CDR1 is KGHDR and CDR2 is SFDVKD. The CDR3 loop spans 16 amino acids. The CDR3 reads CAISDFGSSAQEIQYF. The CDR3 DNA reads TGTGCCATCAGTGATTTTGGGTCGAGCGCACAAGAGATCCAGTACTTC.

The V and J genes are TRBV12-3 or TRBV12-4 and TRBJ2-1; D is possibly TRBD2 (5 bases). V was pared by 3 bases and J by 10 bases, with 25 bases between. There are 17 residues in the CDR3. This CDR3 reads CASSFKVGREGLGEQFF. In nucleotides, the CDR3 is TGTGCCAGCAGTTTCAAAGTCGGGCGAGAGGGCCTCGGGGAGCAGTTCTTC.

To note about this clonotype: A junction boundary mismatches the germline segment, possibly from a read error. The J gene is TRBJ2-7, the V gene TRBV5-6, with TRBD2 identical over 8 bases. The CDR3 loop spans 15 amino acids. Germline CDR1 and CDR2: SGHDT and YYEEEE. DNA of the CDR3: TGTGTCAGCAGCTTCCGGACTAGCAGCGCCAACGAGCAGTACTTC. It specifies CVSSFRTSSANEQYF.

This chain links TRBV12-3 or TRBV12-4 with TRBJ2-5, with D perhaps TRBD1 (5 bases). CDR3 length equals 16 residues. The CDR3 sequence: CVSSFRTGGTQETQYF. The CDR3 coding sequence is TGTGTTAGCAGTTTTCGTACAGGCGGAACACAAGAGACCCAGTACTTC.

Worth noting for this clonotype: Given a much more abundant clone one base away, this may be a read error. Here the CDR3 reads CASGPGIGARRGHIYEQYF. CDR3 bases: TGTGCCAGCGGCCCCGGAATAGGGGCCCGTCGAGGCCATATCTACGAGCAGTACTTC. The chain links TRBV7-9 to TRBJ2-7, with a possible D match to TRBD1 (5 bases). The CDR3 extends over 19 amino acids. Trimming took 8 bases from V and 3 from J, leaving 32 bases between them. CDR1 is SEHNR, CDR2 FQNEAQ, per germline (reference sequence).

The chain couples TRBV28 to TRBJ1-2; D is ambiguous. The CDR3 runs 12 residues. Germline V gives CDR1 MDHEN, CDR2 SYDVKM. Trimming removed 6 bases at V and 6 bases at J, with 11 bases between. CDR3 nucleotide sequence: TGTGCCAGCAGGTTACTACCCGATGGCTACACCTTC. Its translation: CASRLLPDGYTF.

With regard to this clonotype: It is likely a read error, because the conserved phenylalanine at the end of the CDR3 is missing. The V gene is TRBV6-6, the J gene TRBJ2-3; 7 nucleotides match TRBD2. Losses at the gene ends were 4 bases for V and 5 bases for J; bases not matched to a gene: 12. Germline V CDR1 and CDR2: MNHNY, SVGAGI (reference sequence). This CDR3 region has 16 residues. This CDR3 reads CASSFTSGTNVDTQYY. The CDR3 nucleotides read TGTGCCAGCAGTTTTACTTCCGGGACTAACGTAGATACGCAGTATTAT.

To note about this clonotype: A read error may account for a junction end that differs from germline. The chain uses TRBV4-3 and TRBJ2-1, with D possibly being TRBD2 (5 bases). Germline V lookup: CDR1 LGHNA, CDR2 YSLEER. This CDR3 region has 16 residues. CDR3 DNA sequence: TGCGTCAGCAGCCAAGACACGGGAAGCTCCTACAATGAGCAGTTCTTC. Its protein is CVSSQDTGSSYNEQFF.

The chain uses TRBV10-3 and TRBJ2-1, with a weak D call TRBD2 (5 bases). The germline V gene encodes CDR1 ENHRY and CDR2 SYGVKD. The CDR3 consists of 14 residues. The V gene lost 7 bases and the J gene lost 8 bases, with 18 bases spanning the gap. The CDR3 DNA follows: TGTGCCATCACTCCCACGGAGGCCCGGGATGAGCAGTTCTTC. Translated: CAITPTEARDEQFF.

Remarks on this clonotype: Here the CDR3 omits its conserved ending phenylalanine or tryptophan, so a read error is the likely source. The DNA is left out, because the CDR3 cannot be placed on it with certainty; the CDR3 is given as TCRdb lists it. This chain links TRBV4-3 with TRBJ2-2; whether TRBD2, the table's D call, matches the DNA was not checked. The CDR3 sequence runs 19 residues, both termini included. The germline V gene encodes CDR1 LGHNA and CDR2 YSLEER. The CDR3 is CASSVLAGGPRSITGELLL.

About this clonotype: A much more abundant neighbour one base away suggests this may be a read error. The chain links TRBV6-1 to TRBJ2-3; TRBD1 might be the D (7 bases). There are 13 residues in the CDR3. The V gene's germline CDR1 is MNHNS and CDR2 SASEGT. The CDR3 sequence: CASKGQGGDTHYF. The CDR3 DNA follows: TGTGCCAGCAAGGGCCAGGGGGGAGATACGCACTATTTT.

Worth noting for this clonotype: A junction boundary mismatches the germline segment, possibly from a read error. This CDR3 is CASVVSSGYEQYF. The CDR3 region has the DNA TGTGCCAGCGTCGTGTCTAGTGGATACGAGCAATACTTC. The chain has TRBV11-2 and TRBJ2-7, with D uncertain. From germline, CDR1 is SGHAT and CDR2 FQNNGV. The CDR3 contains 13 residues.

To note about this clonotype: The junction and the germline gene differ at one end; a read error may be behind it. The rearrangement links TRBV11-3 to TRBJ2-3, with D possibly TRBD2 on 6 matching bases. Germline-derived CDR1 and CDR2 are SGHNT and YENEEA. This CDR3 has 16 amino acids. CDR3 DNA: TGTGACAGTAGCTCCGGGAGCGGGCGAGGCACAGATACACAGTATTTT. This sequence encodes CDSSSGSGRGTDTQYF.

As concerns this clonotype: An end of the junction does not agree with germline; a read error may underlie this. This chain connects TRBV12-5 to TRBJ2-7; D is unclear. Germline CDR1 reads LGHNT; CDR2 reads FRNRAP. CDR3 length: 15 residues. The CDR3 here is CASGLTQGSSYERYF. In DNA, the CDR3 is TGTGCTAGTGGTTTGACACAAGGCAGCTCCTACGAGCGGTACTTC.

For this clonotype: The germline gene is not matched at one end of the junction; a read error may be the cause. The chain employs TRBV24-1 and TRBJ2-1; D call uncertain. This CDR3 is built from 13 residues. Per germline, CDR1 KGHDR and CDR2 SFDVKD. The chain's CDR3 is CGTNDRTGLEQFF. CDR3 coding DNA: TGTGGCACCAATGATCGTACGGGTCTTGAGCAGTTCTTC.

This clonotype appeared a few times. A much bigger clone sits one base away, suggesting this may be a read error. The genes are TRBV11-2 and TRBJ2-1; possible D gene TRBD2, 6 bases. There are 14 residues in the CDR3. Germline V gives CDR1 SGHAT, CDR2 FQNNGV. The CDR3 nucleotides are TGTACCAGCAGCTTGGGGGAGGAGGGATTAGGGGAGTTCTTC. This translates into CTSSLGEEGLGEFF.

This clonotype is medium-sized in the sample. The chain combines TRBV30 with TRBJ2-1; 10 positions agree with TRBD2. The V and J ends lost 3 bases and 1 base, in that order; junction bases with no gene match: 3. The germline gives CDR1 GTSNPN, CDR2 SVGIG (reference sequence). The CDR3 consists of 15 residues. This CDR3 reads CAWRLAGLSYNEQFF. CDR3 DNA: TGTGCCTGGAGACTAGCGGGACTGTCCTACAATGAGCAGTTCTTC.

This clonotype is medium-sized in the sample. The J gene is TRBJ2-1, the V gene TRBV5-1; a weak D match, TRBD2 (6 bases). The CDR3 is 17 amino acids. The V gene's germline CDR1 is SGHRS and CDR2 YFSETQ. V lost 3 bases and J lost 2, with 18 bases in between. CDR3 loop: CASSWGAGYSTYNEQFF. The DNA for the CDR3 is TGCGCCAGCAGCTGGGGCGCGGGATACTCAACCTACAATGAGCAGTTCTTC.

This clonotype has at least ten counts. The junction departs from germline at one end; a sequencing error may be responsible. The chain links TRBV29-1 to TRBJ2-1; possible D gene TRBD2, 6 bases. This CDR3 region has 10 residues. CDR1 and CDR2 (germline): SQVTM, ANQGSEA. The CDR3 is CSVLLREQFF. In DNA, the CDR3 is TGCAGCGTTCTTCTTCGGGAGCAATTCTTC.

This clonotype has ten or more counts. This chain uses TRBV7-9 with TRBJ2-2; D perhaps matches TRBD2 (5 bases). V shed 5 bases and J shed 1 base, with 17 bases lying between them. The CDR3 contains 17 residues. Germline CDR1 is SEHNR and CDR2 is FQNEAQ (reference sequence). The CDR3 DNA sequence: TGTGCCAGCAGCCCCACCTCGCCGGGGAAGAACACCGGGGAGCTGTTTTTT. Encoded protein: CASSPTSPGKNTGELFF.

The rearrangement joins TRBV11-2 to TRBJ1-2; 7 bases are shared with TRBD1. CDR1 and CDR2 from the germline V gene are SGHAT and FQNNGV. CDR3 size: 13 residues. The DNA for the CDR3 is TGTCCGAGCGGCCCCCGACAGGGAAGCGGCTACACCTTC. This codes for CPSGPRQGSGYTF.

This clonotype has only one observation. A read error may account for a junction end that differs from germline. The gene calls are TRBV11-2 and TRBJ2-1; a possible D gene is TRBD1 (5 bases). The germline CDR1 and CDR2 sequences are SGHAT and FQNNGV. CDR3 length: 14 residues. The CDR3 DNA sequence: TGCGCCAGCAGCCCCCGACCGCCGCAGGGTGAGCAGTTCTTC. The encoded protein is CASSPRPPQGEQFF.

As for this clonotype: Given a much more abundant clone one base away, this may be a read error. The chain joins TRBV2 to TRBJ2-7; no definite D call. The CDR3 is 12 amino acids. Germline V gives CDR1 SNHLY, CDR2 FYNNEI. Trimming pared 7 bases from V and 1 base from J, leaving 8 bases between. Here the CDR3 reads CASIIGSYEQYF. In nucleotides, the CDR3 is TGTGCCAGCATTATAGGATCCTACGAGCAGTACTTC.

The chain employs TRBV20-1 and TRBJ2-7; D possibly corresponds to TRBD2 (6 bases). The length of the CDR3 is 13 residues. Germline lookup yields CDR1 DFQATT and CDR2 SNEGSKA (reference sequence). Trimming cost V 7 bases and J 4 bases, with 17 bases left between them. CDR3 nucleotide sequence: TGCAGTGATAGGGAGGCAGGGACGTACGAGCAGTACTTC. Residues: CSDREAGTYEQYF.

This clonotype was observed many times. The CDR3 carries no conserved terminal phenylalanine or tryptophan, so it likely arises from a read error. The V and J genes are TRBV5-1 and TRBJ2-1, with D perhaps matching TRBD2 (5 bases). The V end lost 2 bases, the J end lost 6 bases, and 18 bases lay between the germline ends. The CDR3 contains 16 residues. Germline lookup yields CDR1 SGHRS and CDR2 YFSETQ. The CDR3 sequence: CASSFAISPGSNEQFL. The CDR3 DNA sequence: TGCGCCAGCAGCTTTGCGATATCCCCGGGGTCCAATGAGCAGTTCCTC.

CDR3 DNA: TGCGCCAGCAGCTCGCCCGGGACAGGGGTCTACGAGCAGTACGTC. It encodes CASSSPGTGVYEQYV. V usage is TRBV6-1 and J usage is TRBJ2-7; TRBD1 matches 10 bases. Germline CDR1 reads MNHNS; CDR2 reads SASEGT. The CDR3 totals 15 residues.

Of note for this clonotype: One end of the junction does not line up with germline, which may come from a read error. The CDR3 reads CASSLAGFQNTGELFF. The CDR3, as DNA: TGTGCCAGTAGCTTAGCTGGGTTCCAGAACACCGGGGAGCTGTTTTTT. The chain couples TRBV11-2 to TRBJ2-2; D remains ambiguous. The CDR3 is 16 amino acids. The germline gives CDR1 SGHAT, CDR2 FQNNGV.